Below, 17 T cell receptor beta chains from the same sample are listed, as sequenced in a study of T cells in Graves' hyperthyroidism and ophthalmopathy. The investigators amplified TCR beta CDR3 regions from RNA transcripts. TCR CDR3 regions were first amplified by RT-PCR with HTBI primers. Via MiXCR, TCRdb re-called the multiplex PCR reads, giving one row per CDR3 protein. The repertoire consists of some 500,000 distinct CDR3 sequences, with approximately 15% occurring once and the leading ten covering around 17%. Sequencing was performed on blood. The source of these receptors is a young woman with Graves' hyperthyroidism.

V gene TRBV28 combines with J gene TRBJ1-1; the match to TRBD1 covers 8 bases. The V segment lost 4 bases and the J segment 1 base; nucleotides outside the gene matches: 5. The CDR3 runs 15 residues. Germline CDR1 MDHEN, CDR2 SYDVKM. The CDR3 DNA is TGTGCCAGCAGTTCCCGGGACAGGCCGAACACTGAAGCTTTCTTT. As protein: CASSSRDRPNTEAFF. Combining the CDR3 with reference TRBV28 and TRBJ1-1 gives the whole variable domain DVKVTQSSRYLVKRTGEKVFLECVQDMDHENMFWYRQDPGLGLRLIYFSYDVKMKEKGDIPEGYSVSREKKERFSLILESASTNQTSMYLCASSSRDRPNTEAFFGQGTRLTVV.

This clonotype was recorded at least ten times. V usage is TRBV5-1 and J usage is TRBJ2-1; possibly TRBD2 for D (5 bases). There are 13 residues in the CDR3. The V and J ends lost 3 bases and 6 bases respectively, with 10 bases between them. The germline V gene has CDR1 SGHRS and CDR2 YFSETQ. The CDR3 here is CASSWISGNEQFF. The DNA of the CDR3 is TGCGCCAGCAGCTGGATCAGCGGCAATGAGCAGTTCTTC.

This chain links TRBV30 with TRBJ2-7, with 7 positions matching TRBD1. V dropped 5 bases and J dropped 2; count of bases not matched to a gene: 9. Germline V gene lookup returns CDR1 GTSNPN and CDR2 SVGIG (reference sequence). This CDR3 spans 14 amino acids. The CDR3 spells CAWHQGTETYEQYF. The CDR3 coding sequence is TGTGCCTGGCATCAGGGGACAGAGACCTACGAGCAGTACTTC.

This clonotype was seen just once. A much larger clone lies a single base off, so this may be a read error. The chain couples TRBV7-8 to TRBJ1-2, with D possibly being TRBD1 (5 bases). The CDR3 covers 16 residues. CDR1 and CDR2 (germline): SGHVS, FQNEAQ. As DNA, the CDR3 is TGTGCCAGAAGCTTAGGAGGGGACGGAACTAACTATGGCTACACCTTC. Its translation: CARSLGGDGTNYGYTF.

This clonotype was counted between two and nine times. The CDR3: CASSEFEGTGGHFSYGYTF. The CDR3 coding sequence is TGTGCCAGCAGTGAATTCGAGGGGACAGGGGGCCACTTTTCCTATGGCTACACCTTC. The chain carries TRBV25-1 and TRBJ1-2; 12 nucleotides line up with TRBD1. Trimming took 1 base from V and 4 from J; bases not matched to a gene: 13. In germline, CDR1 is MGHDK, CDR2 SYGVNS. This CDR3 is 19 amino acids long.

This clonotype has ten or more counts. DNA for the CDR3: TGCAGTGCCCAAGCGAATACCTACGAGCAGTACTTC. Encoded protein: CSAQANTYEQYF. The chain uses TRBV20-1 and TRBJ2-7, with D hard to call. Trimming stripped 6 bases from V and 2 bases from J, with 11 bases between. Germline V gives CDR1 DFQATT, CDR2 SNEGSKA (reference sequence). The CDR3 is 12 amino acids.

This clonotype has ten or more counts. The chain carries TRBV2 and TRBJ2-1; TRBD2 aligns across 9 bases. CDR3 length: 15 residues. In germline, CDR1 is SNHLY, CDR2 FYNNEI. V shed 1 base, J shed 9 bases, and the junction held 7 bases outside the gene matches. The CDR3 is CASSEVSSGIGEQFF. CDR3 nucleotide sequence: TGTGCCAGCAGTGAAGTGTCTAGCGGGATCGGTGAGCAGTTCTTC.

The rearrangement links TRBV19 to TRBJ2-7, with 11 nucleotides matching TRBD1. The CDR3 loop spans 14 amino acids. The V segment lost 3 bases and the J segment 6 bases; nucleotides outside the gene matches: 4. The germline gives CDR1 LNHDA, CDR2 SQIVND (reference sequence). CDR3 bases: TGTGCCAGTAGTATCGGGACAGGGGGTTTCGAGCAGTACTTC. This translates into CASSIGTGGFEQYF.

This clonotype was seen at least ten times. This sequence joins TRBV30 and TRBJ1-5; D not resolved. Per the germline V gene, CDR1 is GTSNPN and CDR2 is SVGIG (reference sequence). CDR3 size: 15 residues. With 0 bases removed from V and 2 bases from J, the gap between germline ends came to 11 bases. This CDR3 is CAWSVSSGGNQPQHF. DNA for the CDR3: TGTGCCTGGAGTGTAAGTTCGGGCGGCAATCAGCCCCAGCATTTT. Looking up the rest from reference TRBV30 and TRBJ1-5 gives the full variable domain: SQTIHQWPATLVQPVGSPLSLECTVEGTSNPNLYWYRQAAGRGLQLLFYSVGIGQISSEVPQNLSASRPQDRQFILSSKKLLLSDSGFYLCAWSVSSGGNQPQHFGDGTRLSIL.

Ten or more counts support this clonotype. This chain connects TRBV20-1 to TRBJ2-2; 7 bases agree with TRBD2. The V segment lost 3 bases and the J segment 4 bases; nucleotides outside the gene matches: 5. The CDR3 sequence is 14 residues long. Germline V gene lookup returns CDR1 DFQATT and CDR2 SNEGSKA (reference sequence). The CDR3 sequence: CSARPGRGTGELFF. CDR3 DNA: TGCAGTGCTAGGCCGGGGAGGGGCACCGGGGAGCTGTTTTTT.

This clonotype has ten or more counts. This chain links TRBV6-2 or TRBV6-3 with TRBJ2-7, with 10 positions matching TRBD2. With 0 bases clipped from V and 4 bases from J, the junction kept 6 bases outside the gene matches. There are 16 residues in the CDR3. Germline CDR1 MNHEY, CDR2 SVGEGT. The CDR3 loop reads CASSYSPKAGGYEQYV. The CDR3 DNA sequence: TGTGCCAGCAGTTACTCCCCGAAAGCGGGAGGGTACGAGCAGTACGTC.

In its sample, this clonotype was seen many times. The rearrangement joins TRBV9 to TRBJ2-3, with D perhaps matching TRBD1 or TRBD2 (5 bases each). Trimming took 0 bases from V and 5 from J, leaving 16 bases between them. Germline lookup yields CDR1 SGDLS and CDR2 YYNGEE. This CDR3 comprises 16 residues. In DNA, the CDR3 is TGTGCCAGCAGCGTAGACGGCTACCCGAGGGGAGATACGCAGTATTTT. Encoded protein: CASSVDGYPRGDTQYF.

This clonotype has a count of ten or more. The CDR3 DNA sequence: TGTGCCAGCAGCTTAGGTAGGGGCCCCCGGGAGCAGTACGTC. Amino acid sequence: CASSLGRGPREQYV. V is TRBV11-2 and J is TRBJ2-7; maybe TRBD1 (5 bases). Germline values: CDR1 SGHAT, CDR2 FQNNGV. The CDR3 consists of 14 residues. V shed 1 base and J shed 7 bases, with 14 bases lying between them.

This clonotype occurred many times. Written as DNA, the CDR3 is TGTGCCAGCAGCCAAGGGACTAGCAGGTCCTACGAGCAGTACTTC. This gives the protein CASSQGTSRSYEQYF. The chain couples TRBV3-1 to TRBJ2-7, with 8 bases that match TRBD2. Per the germline V gene, CDR1 is LGHDT and CDR2 is YNNKEL (reference sequence). V shed 1 base, J shed 1 base, and the junction held 3 bases outside the gene matches. The CDR3 length is 15 residues.

This clonotype was seen at least ten times. The V call is TRBV6-2 or TRBV6-3, the J call TRBJ2-5; D call uncertain. The germline V gene has CDR1 MNHEY and CDR2 SVGEGT. The CDR3 spans 13 residues. Between the trimmed V and J ends, which lost 4 bases and 5 bases, there was a span of 11 bases. Here the CDR3 reads CASSSEYLETQYF. The CDR3 DNA reads TGTGCCAGCAGTTCCGAATACTTGGAGACCCAGTACTTC.

In its sample, this clonotype was seen many times. This rearrangement joins TRBV11-2 to TRBJ1-1, with 7 bases aligning to TRBD1. Trimming took 1 base from V and 0 from J; bases not matched to a gene: 11. The germline V gene has CDR1 SGHAT and CDR2 FQNNGV. This CDR3 comprises 18 residues. The CDR3 nucleotides are TGTGCCAGCAGCTTAGGGGACAGAAGATTCAACATGAACACTGAAGCTTTCTTT. Translating gives CASSLGDRRFNMNTEAFF.

This clonotype was seen ten or more times. V gene TRBV27 combines with J gene TRBJ2-7; D may be TRBD1 (5 bases). Germline loops: CDR1 MNHEY, CDR2 SMNVEV (reference sequence). Trimming shortened V by 3 bases and J by 2 bases, and 11 bases separated the two germline ends. The CDR3 is 14 residues long. The CDR3 protein is CASSFYRNPYEQYF. In nucleotides, the CDR3 is TGTGCCAGCAGTTTTTACAGGAACCCCTACGAGCAGTACTTC.